This T cell receptor beta chain was found in a study of blood T cell repertoires in COVID-19. The method was immunoSEQ multiplex PCR; TCRdb's version includes in-frame clones alone and lacks a portion of them. The table records around 300,000 clones, roughly 89% of them present only once. Sequencing input: PBMCs or T cells enriched from blood (not recorded which). This clonotype was obtained from a woman younger than 35 with acute COVID-19.

CDR3 region: CSARANEAFF. The DNA of the CDR3 is TGCAGTGCTAGGGCCAATGAAGCTTTCTTT. The rearrangement joins TRBV20-1 to TRBJ1-1; D gene uncertain. The germline V gene has CDR1 DFQATT and CDR2 SNEGSKA (reference sequence). The CDR3 sequence is 10 residues long. V lost 3 bases, J lost 7 bases, and 6 bases lay in between.